The sequence of this T cell receptor (beta chain) was determined in a study of T-cell memory formation after mild COVID-19. Overall study results and limits: Clones which contracted sat mainly in CM and EM if CD4+, and in EMRA if CD8+.

Trimming removed 2 bases from V and 4 bases from J, with 11 bases in between. The CDR3 loop spans 14 amino acids. Looked up from germline, CDR1 is MNHEY and CDR2 is SVGAGI. TCRdb called the 5' RACE reads again in MiXCR, with one record for every CDR3 protein. Here the sample spans about 270,000 distinct CDR3 sequences, around 15% being singletons. In this sample, this clonotype turned up many times. Its antigen is currently unknown. This clonotype originated in a man between 18 and 29 years old who had mild COVID-19 (a few samples of this study predate the infection). Cell type and time point are not known. Specimen: PBMCs or a T cell subset sorted from them (not recorded which). The V call is TRBV6-5, the J call TRBJ1-2; perhaps TRBD1 as D (5 bases). Here the CDR3 DNA reads TGTGCCAGCAGTTACAAAGACAGAAGCTATGGCTACACCTTC. Amino acid sequence: CASSYKDRSYGYTF.